One sample yielded the 20 T cell receptor beta chains listed below, sequenced in a study of monozygotic twins with inflammatory bowel disease. TCRdb reanalyzed the 5' RACE reads, giving one entry per CDR3 protein sequence and no DNA. The ten most abundant clones cover approximately 2% of a sample with about 330,000 distinct CDR3 sequences. The sequenced sample consisted of blood. Source of these receptors: a human donor with ulcerative colitis or Crohn's disease, or a healthy co-twin of an affected twin (not recorded which).

The chain uses TRBV5-1 and TRBJ2-1; the D call of TRBD1 rests on TCRdb alone, since no DNA is present to check it. The CDR3 spans 14 residues. The germline gives CDR1 SGHRS, CDR2 YFSETQ. CDR3 in amino acids: CASSPLGGMKEQFF.

This rearrangement joins TRBV5-1 to TRBJ2-1; TCRdb designates TRBD2, a call that cannot be tested without DNA. Germline assignment: CDR1 SGHRS and CDR2 YFSETQ. The CDR3 runs 16 residues. CDR3 sequence: CASSLSLAGGYNEQFF.

The chain joins TRBV7-2 to TRBJ2-5; no DNA is available, so the TRBD1 call from TCRdb remains unchecked. CDR3 length: 14 amino acids. The germline CDR1 and CDR2 sequences are SGHTA and FQGNSA. CDR3 region: CASSFGTGQETQYF.

V usage is TRBV11-1 and J usage is TRBJ2-2; the D gene TCRdb calls, TRBD2, cannot be checked with no DNA. The CDR3 totals 18 residues. Germline V gene data show CDR1 as SGHAT and CDR2 as FQDESV (reference sequence). This CDR3 reads CASSLNPTSGRSTGELFF.

The V gene is TRBV27, the J gene TRBJ1-1; the D call from TCRdb, TRBD1, cannot be confirmed without DNA. CDR1 is MNHEY and CDR2 is SMNVEV in the germline V gene (reference sequence). CDR3 length: 16 residues. The chain's CDR3 is CASSMGLRTGRTEAFF.

The V gene is TRBV20-1, the J gene TRBJ2-7; with no DNA, the TCRdb D assignment of TRBD1 cannot be verified. This CDR3 spans 15 amino acids. The germline V gene encodes CDR1 DFQATT and CDR2 SNEGSKA (reference sequence). The CDR3 protein is CSARVAPEYSYEQYF.

The rearrangement uses TRBV24-1 and TRBJ2-1; lacking DNA, the TRBD1 call made by TCRdb goes unchecked. Germline lookup yields CDR1 KGHDR and CDR2 SFDVKD. The CDR3 covers 13 residues. Here the CDR3 reads CATSDFPDREQFF.

The genes are TRBV28 and TRBJ2-7; without DNA, the TCRdb call of TRBD2 cannot be checked. This CDR3 has 16 residues. Germline CDR1 and CDR2: MDHEN and SYDVKM. CDR3 protein: CASSFLSGRGNYEQYF.

V and J are TRBV5-5 and TRBJ2-5. Germline CDR1 is SGHKS and CDR2 is YYEKEE (reference sequence). CDR3 length equals 14 residues. CDR3 amino acids: CASNPTGFQETQYF.

The chain employs TRBV13 and TRBJ2-1; TCRdb designates TRBD1, a call that cannot be tested without DNA. Per germline, CDR1 PRHDT and CDR2 FYEKMQ (reference sequence). This CDR3 spans 14 amino acids. The CDR3 region is CASSRTTGFGEQFF.

The chain joins TRBV9 to TRBJ1-2; the TCRdb D gene call, TRBD1, has no DNA to confirm it. Germline CDR1 SGDLS, CDR2 YYNGEE. The CDR3 loop spans 14 amino acids. This CDR3 reads CASSSSDRAGGYTF.

This chain connects TRBV29-1 to TRBJ1-3. CDR1 and CDR2 from the germline V gene are SQVTM and ANQGSEA. The CDR3 runs 12 residues. The CDR3 protein is CSVAESGNTIYF.

The CDR3: CASSRSGGNTGELFF. The rearrangement joins TRBV5-6 to TRBJ2-2; no DNA is available, so the TRBD2 call from TCRdb remains unchecked. Germline loops: CDR1 SGHDT, CDR2 YYEEEE. The CDR3 consists of 15 residues.

The chain combines TRBV20-1 with TRBJ1-1; TCRdb outputs TRBD1, but without DNA this stays unchecked. Germline loops: CDR1 DFQATT, CDR2 SNEGSKA (reference sequence). The CDR3 runs to 14 residues. CDR3 protein: CSARDPDRGRGAFF.

The chain carries TRBV7-2 and TRBJ2-3. Per the germline V gene, CDR1 is SGHTA and CDR2 is FQGNSA. CDR3 length: 14 amino acids. This chain's CDR3 is CASSKDPAPETQYF.

The CDR3 loop is CAITPTGDGSPLHF. The chain links TRBV10-3 to TRBJ1-6; TCRdb picks TRBD1, but there is no DNA to check that call. Looked up from germline, CDR1 is ENHRY and CDR2 is SYGVKD. CDR3 length: 14 amino acids.

Here the CDR3 reads CASRKEGQGTYEQYF. The V gene is TRBV6-2 or TRBV6-3, the J gene TRBJ2-7; lacking DNA, the TRBD1 call made by TCRdb goes unchecked. CDR3 length equals 15 residues. Germline V gene lookup returns CDR1 MNHEY and CDR2 SVGEGT.

This chain connects TRBV20-1 to TRBJ2-5; there is no DNA to check the TCRdb D call of TRBD1. The germline V gene has CDR1 DFQATT and CDR2 SNEGSKA (reference sequence). This CDR3 contains 16 residues. The CDR3 sequence is CSAREKGRGLIETQYF.

This chain connects TRBV6-2 or TRBV6-3 to TRBJ2-1; TCRdb outputs TRBD1, but without DNA this stays unchecked. The length of the CDR3 is 13 residues. Germline CDR1 reads MNHEY; CDR2 reads SVGEGT. Here the CDR3 reads CASSPGENNEQFF.

The chain couples TRBV6-2 or TRBV6-3 to TRBJ2-7; without DNA, the TCRdb call of TRBD2 cannot be checked. CDR3 length equals 15 residues. CDR1 MNHEY and CDR2 SVGEGT come from the germline V gene. The CDR3 sequence: CASSPWREEFHEQYF.